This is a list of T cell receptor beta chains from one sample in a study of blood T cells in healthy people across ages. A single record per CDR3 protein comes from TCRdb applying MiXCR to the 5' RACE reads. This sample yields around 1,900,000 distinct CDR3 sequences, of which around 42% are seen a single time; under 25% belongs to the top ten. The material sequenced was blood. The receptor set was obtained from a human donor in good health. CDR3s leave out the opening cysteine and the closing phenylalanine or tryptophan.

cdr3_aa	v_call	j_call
ASSYSGRAYNEQF	TRBV6-5	TRBJ2-1
ASSKDRGEYNEQF	TRBV2	TRBJ2-1
ASSFSLASNEQF	TRBV7-9	TRBJ2-1
DSSFYICSANRDRGGYEQY	TRBV3-1	TRBJ2-7
AGGDKGGGSGGYT	TRBV12-3/TRBV12-4	TRBJ1-2
ASSEAGSSYEQY	TRBV6-1	TRBJ2-7
ASSAGEGRDYSYT	TRBV9	TRBJ1-2
ASSSGTTNTGERF	TRBV7-2	TRBJ2-2
ATSGSSTDTQY	TRBV12-3/TRBV12-4	TRBJ2-3
SASYSVGPETQY	TRBV20-1	-
ASSQGWTSDETQY	TRBV4-3	-
ASSQLTGGNSPLH	TRBV4-1	TRBJ1-6
ASSRISGGGYVSYNEQF	TRBV6-1	TRBJ2-1
ASSMPGLAGGRSTDTQY	TRBV12-3/TRBV12-4	TRBJ2-3
ASSLVRQGYGYT	TRBV5-1	TRBJ1-2
ASGPAGRPLSQPQH	TRBV12-5	TRBJ1-5
ASSPPQYYGYT	TRBV28	TRBJ1-2
ASSHLAGLETQY	TRBV12-3/TRBV12-4	TRBJ2-5
ASSQGTITYEQY	TRBV4-2	TRBJ2-7
ASSFGSSGTEAF	TRBV27	TRBJ1-1
ASSQQGRSYEQY	TRBV5-5	TRBJ2-7
ASSPMDRTLIGDYGYT	TRBV14	TRBJ1-2
ASSPLPSSYNEQF	TRBV6-2/TRBV6-3	TRBJ2-1
ASKTLGPDYGYT	TRBV6-8	TRBJ1-2
ASSRLGQGAYEQY	TRBV6-2/TRBV6-3	TRBJ2-7
ASSGGAGNTEAF	TRBV5-1	TRBJ1-1
ASSFQENEQF	TRBV5-1	TRBJ2-1
ASRHRVYDNEQF	TRBV27	TRBJ2-1
ASSSGLRKGNYGYT	TRBV11-2	TRBJ1-2
SLDWLSYNEQY	TRBV20-1	-
ASSREQGGGYT	TRBV11-2	TRBJ1-2
SARDPTGETQY	TRBV20-1	TRBJ2-5
AWDFEGGNQPQH	TRBV30	TRBJ1-5
ASSQEQGAEAF	TRBV7-2	TRBJ1-1
ASRGLAGGTYEQY	TRBV11-1	-
ASSSDWSSGGGKQF	TRBV5-1	TRBJ2-1
ASRNQGARGNTIY	TRBV28	TRBJ1-3